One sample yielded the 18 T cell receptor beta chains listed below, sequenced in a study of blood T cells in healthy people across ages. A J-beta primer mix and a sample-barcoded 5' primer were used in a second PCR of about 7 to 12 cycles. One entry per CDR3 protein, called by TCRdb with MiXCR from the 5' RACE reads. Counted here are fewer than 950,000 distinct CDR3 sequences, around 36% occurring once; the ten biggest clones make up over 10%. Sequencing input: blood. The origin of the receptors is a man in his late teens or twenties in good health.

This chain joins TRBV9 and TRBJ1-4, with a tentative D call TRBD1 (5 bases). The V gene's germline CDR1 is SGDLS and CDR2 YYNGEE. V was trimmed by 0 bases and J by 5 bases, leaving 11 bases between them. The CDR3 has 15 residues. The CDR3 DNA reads TGTGCCAGCAGCGTAGACGTCGGGGGGAATGAAAAACTGTTTTTT. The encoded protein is CASSVDVGGNEKLFF.

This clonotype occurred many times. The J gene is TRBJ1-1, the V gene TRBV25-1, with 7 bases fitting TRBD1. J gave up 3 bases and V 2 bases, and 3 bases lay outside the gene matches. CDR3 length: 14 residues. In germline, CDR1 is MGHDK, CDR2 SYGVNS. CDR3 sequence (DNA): TGTGCCAGCAGTGAAGCACAGGGGCACACTGAAGCTTTCTTT. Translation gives CASSEAQGHTEAFF.

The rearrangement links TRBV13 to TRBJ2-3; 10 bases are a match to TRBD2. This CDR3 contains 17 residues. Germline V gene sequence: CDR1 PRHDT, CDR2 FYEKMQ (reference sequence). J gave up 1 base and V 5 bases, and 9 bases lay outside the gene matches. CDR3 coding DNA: TGTGCCAGCAGCCCATCGCAACTAGCGGGGCGCACAGATACGCAGTATTTT. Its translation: CASSPSQLAGRTDTQYF.

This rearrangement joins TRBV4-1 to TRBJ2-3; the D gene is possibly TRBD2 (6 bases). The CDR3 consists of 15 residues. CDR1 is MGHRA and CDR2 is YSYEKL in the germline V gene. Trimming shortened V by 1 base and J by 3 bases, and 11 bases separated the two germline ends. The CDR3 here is CASSQVGGETDTQYF. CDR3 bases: TGCGCCAGCAGCCAAGTGGGCGGGGAGACAGATACGCAGTATTTT.

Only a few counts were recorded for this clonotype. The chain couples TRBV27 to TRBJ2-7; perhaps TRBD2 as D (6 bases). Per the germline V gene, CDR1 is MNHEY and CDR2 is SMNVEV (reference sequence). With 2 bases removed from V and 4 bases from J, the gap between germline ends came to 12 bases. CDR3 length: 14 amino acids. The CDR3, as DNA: TGTGCCAGCAGTTTAGAGCCGGGGGTATACGAGCAGTACTTC. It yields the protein CASSLEPGVYEQYF.

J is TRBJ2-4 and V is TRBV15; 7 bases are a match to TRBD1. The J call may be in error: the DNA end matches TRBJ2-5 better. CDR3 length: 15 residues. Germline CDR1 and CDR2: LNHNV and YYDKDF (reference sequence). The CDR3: CATSAPMTGKETQYF. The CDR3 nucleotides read TGTGCCACCAGCGCCCCAATGACAGGGAAAGAGACCCAGTACTTC.

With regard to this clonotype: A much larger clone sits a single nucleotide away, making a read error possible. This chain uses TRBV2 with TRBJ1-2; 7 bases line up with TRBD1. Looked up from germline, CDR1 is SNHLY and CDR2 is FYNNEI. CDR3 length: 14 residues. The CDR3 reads CASSIQQGSYGYIF. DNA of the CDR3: TGTGCCAGCAGTATACAACAGGGGAGCTATGGCTACATCTTC.

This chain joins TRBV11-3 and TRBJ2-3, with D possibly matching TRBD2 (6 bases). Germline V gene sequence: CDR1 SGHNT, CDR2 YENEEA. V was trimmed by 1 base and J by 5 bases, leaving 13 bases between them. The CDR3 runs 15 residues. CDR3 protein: CASSLGRGSEDTQYF. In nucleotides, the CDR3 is TGTGCCAGCAGCTTAGGGAGGGGAAGTGAAGATACGCAGTATTTT.

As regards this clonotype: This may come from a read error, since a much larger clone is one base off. CDR3 protein: CASSPRAGVSTDTQYF. The CDR3 DNA follows: TGCGCCAGCAGCCCCAGGGCAGGGGTGAGCACAGATACGCAGTATTTT. The chain combines TRBV5-1 with TRBJ2-3, with D tentatively TRBD1 (6 bases). There are 16 residues in the CDR3. CDR1 and CDR2 (germline): SGHRS, YFSETQ. Trimming left V 4 bases short and J 0 bases short, with 15 bases between. The variable domain in full, completed from reference TRBV5-1 and TRBJ2-3, reads KAGVTQTPRYLIKTRGQQVTLSCSPISGHRSVSWYQQTPGQGLQFLFEYFSETQRNKGNFPGRFSGRQFSNSRSEMNVSTLELGDSALYLCASSPRAGVSTDTQYFGPGTRLTVL.

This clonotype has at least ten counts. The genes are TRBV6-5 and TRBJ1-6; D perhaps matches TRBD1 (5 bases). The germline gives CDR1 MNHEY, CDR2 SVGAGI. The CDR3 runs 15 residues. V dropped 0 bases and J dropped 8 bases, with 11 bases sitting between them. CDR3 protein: CASSYSGGSDSPLHF. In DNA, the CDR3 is TGTGCCAGCAGTTACTCGGGGGGGAGTGATTCACCCCTCCACTTT.

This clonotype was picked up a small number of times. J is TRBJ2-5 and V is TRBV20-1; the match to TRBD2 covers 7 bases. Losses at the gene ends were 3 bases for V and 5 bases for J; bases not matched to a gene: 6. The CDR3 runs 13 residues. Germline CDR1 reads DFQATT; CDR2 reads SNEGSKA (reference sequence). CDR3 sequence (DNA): TGCAGTGCTAGTTCAGCGGGGCGGGAGACCCAGTACTTC. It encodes CSASSAGRETQYF.

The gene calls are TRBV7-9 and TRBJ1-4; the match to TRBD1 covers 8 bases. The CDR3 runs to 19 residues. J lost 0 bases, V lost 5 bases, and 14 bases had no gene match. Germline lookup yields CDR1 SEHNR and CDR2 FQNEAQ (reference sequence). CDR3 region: CASSHTTGQVSTTNEKLFF. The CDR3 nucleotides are TGTGCCAGCAGCCATACTACGGGACAGGTGTCTACAACTAATGAAAAACTGTTTTTT.

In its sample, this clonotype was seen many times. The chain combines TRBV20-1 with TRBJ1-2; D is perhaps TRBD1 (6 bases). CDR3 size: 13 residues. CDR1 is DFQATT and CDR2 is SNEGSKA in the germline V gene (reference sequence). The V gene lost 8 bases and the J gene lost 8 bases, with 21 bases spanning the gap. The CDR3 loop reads CSPRTEINPGYTF. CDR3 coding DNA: TGCAGTCCTCGGACAGAAATAAATCCAGGCTACACCTTC.

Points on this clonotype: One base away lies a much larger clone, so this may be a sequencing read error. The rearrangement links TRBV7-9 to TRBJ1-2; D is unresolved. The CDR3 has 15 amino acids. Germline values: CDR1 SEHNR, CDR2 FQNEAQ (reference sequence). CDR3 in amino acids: CVSSLDHMINYGYTF. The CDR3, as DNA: TGTGTCAGCAGCTTAGACCACATGATTAACTATGGCTACACCTTC. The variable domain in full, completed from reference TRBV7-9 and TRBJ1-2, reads DTGVSQNPRHKITKRGQNVTFRCDPISEHNRLYWYRQTLGQGPEFLTYFQNEAQLEKSRLLSDRFSAERPKGSFSTLEIQRTEQGDSAMYLCVSSLDHMINYGYTFGSGTRLTVV.

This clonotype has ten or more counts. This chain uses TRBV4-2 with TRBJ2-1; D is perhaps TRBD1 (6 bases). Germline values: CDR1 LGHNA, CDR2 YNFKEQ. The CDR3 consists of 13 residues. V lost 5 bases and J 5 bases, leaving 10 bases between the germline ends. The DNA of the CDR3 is TGTGCCAGCAGCATTGGACAGAACAATGAGCAGTTCTTC. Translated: CASSIGQNNEQFF.

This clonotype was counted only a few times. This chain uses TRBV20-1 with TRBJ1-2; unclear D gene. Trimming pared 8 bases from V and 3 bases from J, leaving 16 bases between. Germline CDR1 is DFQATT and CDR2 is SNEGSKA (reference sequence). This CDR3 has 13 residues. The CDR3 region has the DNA TGCAGTCTCGGGCCCCTAAGGGACTATGGCTACACCTTC. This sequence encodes CSLGPLRDYGYTF.

CDR3 sequence reads: CASSQSRTANYGYTF. CDR3 DNA sequence: TGTGCCAGCAGCCAATCTCGGACAGCTAACTATGGCTACACCTTC. J is TRBJ1-2 and V is TRBV4-2; tentatively, D is TRBD1 (6 bases). The V end was cut by 2 bases, the J end by 0 bases, with 10 bases between. The CDR3 sequence is 15 residues long. Germline values: CDR1 LGHNA, CDR2 YNFKEQ.

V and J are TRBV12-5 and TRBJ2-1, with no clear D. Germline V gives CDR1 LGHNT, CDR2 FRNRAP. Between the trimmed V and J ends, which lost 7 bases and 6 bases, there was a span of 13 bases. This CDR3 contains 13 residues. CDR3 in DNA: TGTGCTAGTGCCGCAGGCTCAATCAATGAGCAGTTCTTC. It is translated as CASAAGSINEQFF.